The 18 T cell receptor beta chains reported below all come from one sample, sequenced in a study of cytomegalovirus exposure and HLA in healthy donors. The PCR contained 60 Vbeta and 13 Jbeta primers. Assay: immunoSEQ multiplex PCR; the TCRdb copy retains only in-frame clones and omits some. Found here are roughly 93,000 clones, around three quarters of them singletons; the top ten hold about 7.9%. Sequenced material: PBMCs. The receptors shown here come from a man in his thirties or forties in good health and CMV-seronegative.

The chain employs TRBV29-1 and TRBJ1-1; 7 bases line up with TRBD1. The germline gives CDR1 SQVTM, CDR2 ANQGSEA. The CDR3 has 13 amino acids. J gave up 3 bases and V 3 bases, and 4 bases lay outside the gene matches. The CDR3 DNA follows: TGCAGCGTTGAGAGGGGGCATGACACTGAAGCTTTCTTT. It translates to CSVERGHDTEAFF.

The chain has TRBV4-2 and TRBJ2-1, with D possibly matching TRBD2 (7 bases). The V end lost 3 bases, the J end lost 3 bases, and 15 bases lay between the germline ends. This CDR3 region has 16 residues. Germline V gene sequence: CDR1 LGHNA, CDR2 YNFKEQ. CDR3 sequence (DNA): TGTGCCAGCAGCCAGGGAAGCGGGGACAACTACAATGAGCAGTTCTTC. This sequence encodes CASSQGSGDNYNEQFF.

V gene TRBV4-3 combines with J gene TRBJ1-1; no definite D call. CDR3 length: 17 residues. V was trimmed by 0 bases and J by 1 base, leaving 15 bases between them. The germline V gene encodes CDR1 LGHNA and CDR2 YSLEER. CDR3 in DNA: TGCGCCAGCAGCCAAGATTACACAGAGATTTCGAACACTGAAGCTTTCTTT. Amino acids: CASSQDYTEISNTEAFF.

This rearrangement joins TRBV7-9 to TRBJ2-7, with D tentatively TRBD2 (5 bases). The V gene's germline CDR1 is SEHNR and CDR2 FQNEAQ (reference sequence). This CDR3 spans 13 amino acids. The V gene lost 5 bases and the J gene lost 7 bases, with 15 bases spanning the gap. The CDR3 reads CASSRGLIGEQYF. CDR3 DNA sequence: TGTGCCAGCAGCCGCGGGCTGATTGGGGAGCAGTACTTC. The entire variable domain, with the rest obtained from reference TRBV7-9 and TRBJ2-7, is as follows: DTGVSQNPRHKITKRGQNVTFRCDPISEHNRLYWYRQTLGQGPEFLTYFQNEAQLEKSRLLSDRFSAERPKGSFSTLEIQRTEQGDSAMYLCASSRGLIGEQYFGPGTRLTVT.

V is TRBV5-1 and J is TRBJ1-1, with D possibly being TRBD1 (6 bases). V was pared by 4 bases and J by 3 bases, with 13 bases between. CDR3 length: 14 amino acids. Germline V gene data show CDR1 as SGHRS and CDR2 as YFSETQ. CDR3 sequence: CASSIGTPYTEAFF. The CDR3 nucleotides are TGCGCCAGCAGCATCGGGACACCATACACTGAAGCTTTCTTT.

V usage is TRBV28 and J usage is TRBJ2-1; 9 bases fit TRBD1. CDR3 size: 15 residues. CDR1 is MDHEN and CDR2 is SYDVKM in the germline V gene. V gave up 2 bases and J gave up 9 bases; unmatched junction bases: 8. CDR3 DNA sequence: TGTGCCAGCAGTTTACTGGGACAGGGAACCACTGAGCAGTTCTTC. Its protein is CASSLLGQGTTEQFF.

V is TRBV6-5 and J is TRBJ1-2; no firm D call. Trimming took 5 bases from V and 1 from J, leaving 5 bases between them. There are 12 residues in the CDR3. Germline CDR1 MNHEY, CDR2 SVGAGI. Here the CDR3 DNA reads TGTGCCAGCAGTGTAAATAACTATGGCTACACCTTC. Its translation: CASSVNNYGYTF.

Only a few counts were recorded for this clone. The chain carries TRBV18 and TRBJ2-7; TRBD2 matches 13 bases. The V and J ends lost 4 bases and 5 bases, in that order; junction bases with no gene match: 17. Germline lookup yields CDR1 KGHSH and CDR2 LQKENI. This CDR3 spans 19 amino acids. The CDR3 protein is CASSQSRGQGTSGTHEQYF. In nucleotides, the CDR3 is TGTGCCAGCTCACAGTCCAGAGGACAGGGGACTAGCGGGACCCACGAGCAGTACTTC.

This chain links TRBV6-5 with TRBJ1-1, with TRBD1 identical over 7 bases. The J segment lost 4 bases and the V segment lost 5 bases, leaving 4 bases of the junction unmatched. The CDR3 contains 13 residues. Germline V gives CDR1 MNHEY, CDR2 SVGAGI. The CDR3 reads CASSQDRCTEAFF. DNA of the CDR3: TGTGCCAGCAGTCAGGACAGGTGCACTGAAGCTTTCTTT.

This clone has just one count. For the CDR3, the DNA is TGTGCCAGCAGCTTAGATCGAGTAGAGACCCAGTACTTC. Amino acids: CASSLDRVETQYF. The V gene is TRBV7-7, the J gene TRBJ2-5; D is unresolved. This CDR3 is 13 amino acids long. Germline lookup yields CDR1 SSHAT and CDR2 FNYEAQ (reference sequence). V lost 1 base to trimming and J lost 4 bases, with 7 bases between them.

V usage is TRBV7-9 and J usage is TRBJ1-1; D gene uncertain. The CDR3 is 12 residues long. From germline, CDR1 is SEHNR and CDR2 FQNEAQ (reference sequence). V was trimmed by 5 bases and J by 3 bases, leaving 7 bases between them. As DNA, the CDR3 is TGTGCCAGCAGCGAGAAGTACACTGAAGCTTTCTTT. This gives the protein CASSEKYTEAFF.

The chain joins TRBV6-4 to TRBJ2-3; TRBD2 aligns across 10 bases. V trimming: 6 bases; J trimming: 4 bases; junction bases outside the gene matches: 7. The germline V gene encodes CDR1 MRHNA and CDR2 SNTAGT. CDR3 size: 15 residues. The CDR3 coding sequence is TGTGCCAGCAGCCGGAGCGGGGGGGCATCAGATACGCAGTATTTT. Protein sequence: CASSRSGGASDTQYF.

The chain recombines TRBV7-2 with TRBJ1-3; D gene ambiguous. Deletions cut 1 base from V and 1 base from J, with 20 bases between. Germline V gene data show CDR1 as SGHTA and CDR2 as FQGNSA. The CDR3 spans 19 residues. The CDR3 bases are TGTGCCAGCAGCTTAGTTTTTTGGACTTCCCCTCCTTCTGGAAACACCATATATTTT. This codes for CASSLVFWTSPPSGNTIYF.

The chain recombines TRBV7-9 with TRBJ1-4, with D unresolved. This CDR3 contains 13 residues. V was clipped by 4 bases and J by 6 bases, with 9 bases between them. The germline V gene encodes CDR1 SEHNR and CDR2 FQNEAQ (reference sequence). The CDR3 reads CASSYPADEKLFF. CDR3 bases: TGTGCCAGCAGCTACCCTGCGGATGAAAAACTGTTTTTT.

The gene calls are TRBV27 and TRBJ1-2; maybe TRBD1 (6 bases). The germline gives CDR1 MNHEY, CDR2 SMNVEV (reference sequence). V was clipped by 5 bases and J by 2 bases, with 15 bases between them. There are 15 residues in the CDR3. The CDR3 reads CASSPQGQENYGYTF. The CDR3 DNA reads as TGTGCCAGCAGTCCGCAGGGGCAAGAAAACTATGGCTACACCTTC.

The chain employs TRBV6-5 and TRBJ2-1; no definite D call. The CDR3 length is 15 residues. Germline CDR1 and CDR2: MNHEY and SVGAGI. Trimming cost V 5 bases and J 5 bases, with 16 bases left between them. CDR3 amino acids: CASSPLTGINNEQFF. CDR3 sequence (DNA): TGTGCCAGCAGTCCCCTCACGGGTATCAACAATGAGCAGTTCTTC.

This clone was observed a few times. This rearrangement joins TRBV5-1 to TRBJ1-4; TRBD1 matches at 8 bases. The germline V gene has CDR1 SGHRS and CDR2 YFSETQ. Trimming cost V 0 bases and J 6 bases; bases outside gene matches: 4. The CDR3 covers 15 residues. CDR3 region: CASSLGTGPDEKLFF. CDR3 DNA sequence: TGCGCCAGCAGCTTGGGGACAGGGCCTGATGAAAAACTGTTTTTT. Combining the CDR3 with reference TRBV5-1 and TRBJ1-4 gives the whole variable domain KAGVTQTPRYLIKTRGQQVTLSCSPISGHRSVSWYQQTPGQGLQFLFEYFSETQRNKGNFPGRFSGRQFSNSRSEMNVSTLELGDSALYLCASSLGTGPDEKLFFGSGTQLSVL.

This chain links TRBV4-2 with TRBJ1-5, with D tentatively TRBD1 (6 bases). This CDR3 comprises 15 residues. The V end was cut by 6 bases, the J end by 0 bases, with 12 bases between. CDR1 and CDR2 from the germline V gene are LGHNA and YNFKEQ. CDR3 region: CASSQTGNSNQPQHF. The DNA for the CDR3 is TGTGCCAGCAGTCAGACAGGAAATAGCAATCAGCCCCAGCATTTT.